The 26 T cell receptor beta chains reported below all come from one sample, sequenced in a study of cytomegalovirus exposure and HLA in healthy donors. The PCR ran on 60 Vbeta and 13 Jbeta primers. The assay was immunoSEQ multiplex PCR, and TCRdb's table has in-frame clones only and misses some. The repertoire holds about 190,000 clones, with 75% to 85% as singletons. Input material: PBMCs. The origin of the receptors is a woman aged 18 to 35 in good health and CMV-seronegative.

V usage is TRBV5-1 and J usage is TRBJ1-1; perhaps TRBD1 as D (5 bases). The length of the CDR3 is 17 residues. Germline V gene sequence: CDR1 SGHRS, CDR2 YFSETQ. The germline V and J ends were trimmed by 2 bases and 0 bases, with 17 bases remaining between them. The CDR3 region has the DNA TGCGCCAGCAGCTTCAGTCAGGGAACCCCTCTGAACACTGAAGCTTTCTTT. Translated: CASSFSQGTPLNTEAFF.

The chain is built from TRBV5-1 and TRBJ2-3; 12 bases are a match to TRBD2. The J segment lost 4 bases and the V segment lost 4 bases, leaving 1 base of the junction unmatched. Germline V gene lookup returns CDR1 SGHRS and CDR2 YFSETQ. This CDR3 contains 14 residues. The CDR3 sequence: CASSLAGGPDTQYF. The CDR3, as DNA: TGCGCCAGCAGCCTAGCGGGGGGGCCAGATACGCAGTATTTT.

This clone was counted once. V is TRBV5-6 and J is TRBJ1-5, with D uncertain. CDR1 is SGHDT, CDR2 YYEEEE, per germline. This CDR3 has 16 amino acids. Trimming left V 2 bases short and J 2 bases short, with 14 bases between. CDR3 loop: CASSFGGSLGNQPQHF. In DNA form, the CDR3 reads TGTGCCAGCAGCTTTGGCGGCTCCCTGGGCAATCAGCCCCAGCATTTT.

The J gene is TRBJ1-2, the V gene TRBV27; 10 bases match TRBD1. The CDR3 is 14 amino acids. The V gene end was trimmed by 5 bases and the J gene end by 4 bases; junction bases not matched to a gene: 4. Germline CDR1 and CDR2: MNHEY and SMNVEV (reference sequence). The CDR3 is CASSRTGGAYGYTF. The CDR3 DNA reads TGTGCCAGCAGTCGGACAGGGGGGGCCTATGGCTACACCTTC.

The V gene is TRBV18, the J gene TRBJ1-5, with 8 positions matching TRBD1. With 0 bases clipped from V and 6 bases from J, the junction kept 10 bases outside the gene matches. CDR1 and CDR2 from the germline V gene are KGHSH and LQKENI. The CDR3 is made up of 17 amino acids. The CDR3 region has the DNA TGTGCCAGCTCACCACCGAATGGCAGGGGGCAGACTCAGCCCCAGCATTTT. It translates to CASSPPNGRGQTQPQHF.

V and J are TRBV27 and TRBJ2-7, with TRBD1 matching 10 bases. Germline CDR1 reads MNHEY; CDR2 reads SMNVEV (reference sequence). The CDR3 has 13 amino acids. The V segment lost 6 bases and the J segment 7 bases; nucleotides outside the gene matches: 6. The CDR3 DNA is TGTGCCAGCAGCTTGACAGGGGGCCTTGAGCAGTACTTC. This sequence encodes CASSLTGGLEQYF.

The V call is TRBV6-1, the J call TRBJ1-1, with D perhaps matching TRBD1 (6 bases). V was clipped by 6 bases and J by 0 bases, with 11 bases between them. CDR1 and CDR2 (germline): MNHNS, SASEGT. The CDR3 length is 14 residues. The CDR3 nucleotides read TGTGCCAGCAGCGACAGGACCCTGAACACTGAAGCTTTCTTT. It encodes CASSDRTLNTEAFF.

The chain recombines TRBV5-4 with TRBJ2-7, with D perhaps matching TRBD2 (5 bases). From germline, CDR1 is SGHNT and CDR2 YYREEE (reference sequence). CDR3 length equals 17 residues. V was clipped by 0 bases and J by 3 bases, with 19 bases between them. The CDR3 reads CASSLGMPGLVYYEQYF. Written as DNA, the CDR3 is TGTGCCAGCAGCTTGGGAATGCCCGGACTGGTCTACTACGAGCAGTACTTC.

The chain employs TRBV6-5 and TRBJ2-1; 9 nucleotides align to TRBD2. The CDR3 is 16 amino acids. CDR1 and CDR2 (germline): MNHEY, SVGAGI. V dropped 2 bases and J dropped 10; count of bases not matched to a gene: 12. The CDR3 here is CASSYQPGLALREQFF. The CDR3 nucleotides are TGTGCCAGCAGTTACCAACCGGGACTAGCTTTAAGGGAGCAGTTCTTC.

The chain employs TRBV10-3 and TRBJ2-3; 13 bases are a match to TRBD2. V was clipped by 10 bases and J by 6 bases; unmatched bases: 4. This CDR3 is built from 13 residues. Germline CDR1 ENHRY, CDR2 SYGVKD. The CDR3 sequence: CATRLAGGDTQYF. CDR3 in DNA: TGTGCCACCAGACTAGCGGGAGGTGATACGCAGTATTTT.

The V call is TRBV5-5, the J call TRBJ2-1, with a possible D match to TRBD1 (5 bases). The germline V gene has CDR1 SGHKS and CDR2 YYEKEE (reference sequence). This CDR3 is 15 amino acids long. Trimming removed 2 bases from V and 5 bases from J, with 14 bases in between. CDR3 in DNA: TGTGCCAGCAGCTTTACAGGATTCGGAAACAATGAGCAGTTCTTC. Its protein product is CASSFTGFGNNEQFF.

This chain joins TRBV2 and TRBJ1-1; the match to TRBD1 covers 10 bases. Germline V gene sequence: CDR1 SNHLY, CDR2 FYNNEI. With V trimmed by 6 bases and J by 0 bases, 4 bases remained unmatched. The CDR3 extends over 15 amino acids. This CDR3 reads CASREGQGLNTEAFF. The CDR3, as DNA: TGTGCCAGCAGGGAGGGACAGGGGTTGAACACTGAAGCTTTCTTT.

On this clone itself: Mismatch with germline at one junction end may stem from a read error. V gene TRBV9 combines with J gene TRBJ2-3, with D unclear. The germline CDR1 and CDR2 sequences are SGDLS and YYNGEE. The CDR3 totals 13 residues. CDR3 in DNA: TGTGCCAGCAGCCCCTTGAGCACCGATACGCAGTATTTT. Residues: CASSPLSTDTQYF.

Worth noting for this clone: Other nucleotide sequences in the sample specify the same CDR3. The rearrangement links TRBV6-5 to TRBJ1-1, with D perhaps TRBD1 (5 bases). The CDR3 has 13 amino acids. The V end lost 2 bases, the J end lost 1 base, and 5 bases lay between the germline ends. Germline V lookup: CDR1 MNHEY, CDR2 SVGAGI. The CDR3 sequence is CASSYGQNTEAFF. The CDR3 DNA reads as TGTGCCAGCAGTTACGGACAGAACACTGAAGCTTTCTTT.

As to this clone: The junction departs from germline at one end; a sequencing error may be responsible. In the same sample, other DNA sequences code for this CDR3. J is TRBJ1-2 and V is TRBV7-9, with TRBD1 as a possible D gene (5 bases). CDR1 and CDR2 (germline): SEHNR, FQNEAQ (reference sequence). This CDR3 spans 13 amino acids. CDR3 nucleotides: TGTGCCAGTAGCTTTCAAGGGGTCTCTGGCTACACCTTC. Residues: CASSFQGVSGYTF.

Regarding this clone: The same CDR3 can be traced to other DNA sequences in this sample. The chain couples TRBV28 to TRBJ1-2, with no clear D. V gave up 2 bases and J gave up 1 base, with 5 bases separating them. This CDR3 has 13 residues. Germline assignment: CDR1 MDHEN and CDR2 SYDVKM. CDR3 nucleotide sequence: TGTGCCAGCAGTTTAACCGGTAACTATGGCTACACCTTC. This translates into CASSLTGNYGYTF.

The chain employs TRBV7-8 and TRBJ1-2, with TRBD1 matching over 9 bases. V shed 5 bases and J 0 bases; nucleotides not matched to a gene: 10. CDR3 length: 17 residues. Germline-derived CDR1 and CDR2 are SGHVS and FQNEAQ. The CDR3 coding sequence is TGTGCCAGCAGCCCGGAGTCACAGGGGGCGCCTAACTATGGCTACACCTTC. Translating gives CASSPESQGAPNYGYTF.

As to this clone: Within the sample, other DNA sequences also encode this same CDR3. V gene TRBV6-5 combines with J gene TRBJ1-3; no firm D call. The CDR3 is 15 residues long. The V gene's germline CDR1 is MNHEY and CDR2 SVGAGI. The ends were cut back, 0 bases at V and 1 base at J, with 7 bases in the middle. The CDR3: CASSYSSVSGNTIYF. DNA for the CDR3: TGTGCCAGCAGTTACTCTAGCGTTTCTGGAAACACCATATATTTT.

V gene TRBV13 combines with J gene TRBJ2-1; D is unclear. The CDR3 consists of 15 residues. V was cut by 1 base and J by 0 bases, with 7 bases left in between. The germline CDR1 and CDR2 sequences are PRHDT and FYEKMQ (reference sequence). CDR3 sequence reads: CASSLERFSYNEQFF. CDR3 in DNA: TGTGCCAGCAGCTTAGAGAGGTTCTCCTACAATGAGCAGTTCTTC.

V is TRBV4-2 and J is TRBJ1-2; a weak D match, TRBD1 (6 bases). The germline V gene has CDR1 LGHNA and CDR2 YNFKEQ. Trimming cost V 0 bases and J 6 bases, with 17 bases left between them. The CDR3 runs 16 residues. The CDR3 here is CASSQDHGGAWDGYTF. The CDR3, as DNA: TGTGCCAGCAGCCAAGATCATGGGGGCGCATGGGATGGCTACACCTTC.

The chain carries TRBV7-8 and TRBJ2-5; D might be TRBD1 (6 bases). The end of the DNA aligns better with TRBJ2-7, so the J call may be wrong. This CDR3 region has 15 residues. The germline gives CDR1 SGHVS, CDR2 FQNEAQ. The CDR3 DNA is TGTGCCAGCAGCCAGGACCAAGCAGGGGACTACGAGCAGTACTTC. Amino acids: CASSQDQAGDYEQYF.

The V call is TRBV6-1, the J call TRBJ2-3, with 7 bases lining up with TRBD2. CDR1 and CDR2 from the germline V gene are MNHNS and SASEGT. The CDR3 is 15 amino acids. Germline trimming cut 1 base from V and 4 bases from J; bases unmatched to any gene: 5. The CDR3 DNA reads as TGTGCCAGCAGTGAAGATGGGGGAGGGGCAGATACGCAGTATTTT. Translation gives CASSEDGGGADTQYF.

The genes are TRBV18 and TRBJ1-1; possibly TRBD1 for D (6 bases). The CDR3 is made up of 14 amino acids. V was clipped by 6 bases and J by 1 base, with 12 bases between them. From germline, CDR1 is KGHSH and CDR2 LQKENI. In DNA, the CDR3 is TGTGCCAGCTCCCACGGGACACCGAACACTGAAGCTTTCTTT. Translation: CASSHGTPNTEAFF. Based on the CDR3 plus reference TRBV18 and TRBJ1-1, the full variable domain is NAGVMQNPRHLVRRRGQEARLRCSPMKGHSHVYWYRQLPEEGLKFMVYLQKENIIDESGMPKERFSAEFPKEGPSILRIQQVVRGDSAAYFCASSHGTPNTEAFFGQGTRLTVV.

The chain joins TRBV27 to TRBJ1-4; 8 bases are shared with TRBD1. CDR1 is MNHEY and CDR2 is SMNVEV in the germline V gene (reference sequence). Unmatched junction bases numbered 6, after V lost 6 bases and J lost 0 bases. This CDR3 region has 16 residues. CDR3 sequence reads: CASSQSQGATNEKLFF. The CDR3 DNA sequence: TGTGCCAGCAGCCAATCACAGGGGGCAACTAATGAAAAACTGTTTTTT.

This clone came up once. This chain connects TRBV19 to TRBJ2-3; 13 bases are a match to TRBD2. J gave up 6 bases and V 5 bases, and 5 bases lay outside the gene matches. Germline CDR1 reads LNHDA; CDR2 reads SQIVND (reference sequence). CDR3 size: 15 residues. The chain's CDR3 is CASSSRLAGGDTQYF. The CDR3 DNA follows: TGTGCCAGTAGTTCAAGACTAGCGGGAGGCGATACGCAGTATTTT. The variable domain in full, completed from reference TRBV19 and TRBJ2-3, reads DGGITQSPKYLFRKEGQNVTLSCEQNLNHDAMYWYRQDPGQGLRLIYYSQIVNDFQKGDIAEGYSVSREKKESFPLTVTSAQKNPTAFYLCASSSRLAGGDTQYFGPGTRLTVL.

This rearrangement joins TRBV7-2 to TRBJ2-7, with 10 bases identical to TRBD2. The CDR3 spans 16 residues. The trim removed 5 bases at V and 2 bases at J, leaving 9 bases unmatched. CDR1 SGHTA and CDR2 FQGNSA come from the germline V gene. CDR3 loop: CASSAPGLANPYEQYF. The CDR3 nucleotides are TGTGCCAGCAGCGCCCCGGGACTAGCGAACCCCTACGAGCAGTACTTC.